These T cell receptor beta chains were read from a single sample in a study of blood T cell repertoires in COVID-19. Here immunoSEQ multiplex PCR was the method, and the copy in TCRdb shows in-frame clones only, minus some. This sample carries 350,000 to 450,000 clones, over 75% of them seen once, and the ten largest clones take 1.4%. Sequencing was carried out using PBMCs or T cells enriched from blood (not recorded which). These receptors came from a woman aged 18-29 years who had been exposed to COVID-19. Each CDR3 is given with its conserved first and last residue. A D gene is named only where the DNA matches it firmly. Clone size is given for some rows only: seen once, a few or many times, or a class if the clone is expanded.

size,D,J,V,CDR3,DNA
NA,NA,TRBJ2-7,TRBV9,CASSGTEPYEQYF,TGTGCCAGCAGCGGGACAGAACCCTACGAGCAGTACTTC
NA,TRBD2,TRBJ2-5,TRBV24-1,CATSGPAGGQETQYF,TGTGCCACCAGTGGCCCAGCGGGAGGGCAAGAGACCCAGTACTTC
few,NA,TRBJ1-1,TRBV11-2,CASSLTGNTEAFF,TGTGCCAGCAGCTTGACAGGGAACACTGAAGCTTTCTTT
NA,TRBD1,TRBJ1-2,TRBV19,CASSLGTGNLYGYTF,TGTGCCAGTAGCCTCGGGACAGGGAACCTCTATGGCTACACCTTC
NA,TRBD2,TRBJ2-1,TRBV15,CATSNPGLASNEQFF,TGTGCCACCAGCAACCCGGGACTAGCGAGCAATGAGCAGTTCTTC
NA,TRBD1,TRBJ1-6,TRBV7-8,CASSLVRQGLGDNSPLHF,TGTGCCAGCAGCTTAGTTCGACAGGGGCTAGGGGATAATTCACCCCTCCACTTT
NA,NA,TRBJ2-4,TRBV7-9,CASSPSTGEFLAKNIQYF,TGTGCCAGCAGCCCATCGACAGGAGAATTCCTAGCCAAAAACATTCAGTACTTC
NA,TRBD1,TRBJ2-5,TRBV6-5,CASSYFRQGQETQYF,TGTGCCAGCAGTTACTTTCGACAGGGTCAGGAGACCCAGTACTTC
NA,NA,TRBJ2-1,TRBV4-1,CASSQLAGHEQFF,TGCGCCAGCAGCCAGCTGGCGGGACATGAGCAGTTCTTC
NA,NA,TRBJ2-1,TRBV7-2,CASSFGVDEQFF,TGTGCCAGCAGCTTCGGGGTGGATGAGCAGTTCTTC
NA,NA,TRBJ2-1,TRBV18,CASSPPPWLDTYNEQFF,TGTGCCAGCTCACCACCACCGTGGCTAGATACCTACAATGAGCAGTTCTTC
NA,NA,TRBJ2-7,TRBV29-1,CSVGVIDEQYF,TGCAGCGTTGGAGTCATTGACGAGCAGTACTTC
NA,TRBD2,TRBJ2-1,TRBV28,CASSGKAGGPLYNEQFF,TGTGCCAGCAGTGGAAAAGCGGGGGGGCCGCTTTACAATGAGCAGTTCTTC
NA,TRBD1,TRBJ2-1,TRBV27,CASSPTGTDYNEQFF,TGTGCCAGCAGTCCTACCGGGACAGACTACAATGAGCAGTTCTTC
NA,NA,TRBJ1-2,TRBV19,CASSPYLGDTYGYTF,TGTGCCAGTAGTCCCTACCTTGGGGACACCTATGGCTACACCTTC
few,TRBD1,TRBJ2-1,TRBV5-1,CASSPPGGIERNEQFF,TGCGCCAGCAGCCCACCAGGGGGCATAGAGCGCAATGAGCAGTTCTTC
NA,NA,TRBJ2-3,TRBV11-3,CASSLVLGDTQYF,TGTGCCAGCAGCTTAGTCCTAGGCGATACGCAGTATTTT
few,NA,TRBJ1-5,TRBV6-2/TRBV6-3,CASSYRASLKWMQGLNQPQHF,TGTGCCAGCAGTTACCGGGCTTCTCTTAAATGGATGCAGGGACTCAATCAGCCCCAGCATTTT
NA,NA,TRBJ1-2,TRBV2,CASRRVTNSNYGYTF,TGTGCCAGCAGGAGGGTGACCAACTCTAACTATGGCTACACCTTC
NA,TRBD1,TRBJ1-6,TRBV7-2,CASSLYLQGGSNRSPLHF,TGTGCCAGCAGCTTATACTTACAGGGGGGGAGTAATAGGTCACCCCTCCACTTT
NA,TRBD2,TRBJ2-7,TRBV12-5,CASGLVQIAGDGGNEQYF,TGTGCTAGTGGTTTGGTACAAATAGCGGGAGACGGTGGGAACGAGCAGTACTTC
NA,NA,TRBJ1-2,TRBV5-4,CASSLDRVAYGYTF,TGTGCCAGCAGCTTGGACAGGGTCGCCTATGGCTACACCTTC
NA,NA,TRBJ1-1,TRBV10-3,CAAQGAMNTEAFF,TGTGCCGCACAGGGAGCCATGAACACTGAAGCTTTCTTT
NA,NA,TRBJ2-5,TRBV28,CASGELEAQYF,TGTGCCAGTGGCGAACTGGAGGCCCAGTACTTC
NA,NA,TRBJ1-5,TRBV5-5,CASSQEGVSNQPQHF,TGTGCCAGCAGCCAAGAGGGGGTGAGCAATCAGCCCCAGCATTTT
NA,NA,TRBJ1-5,TRBV28,CASRTGRRGGDQPQHF,TGTGCCAGCAGGACGGGCCGACGGGGGGGGGATCAGCCCCAGCATTTT
NA,TRBD1,TRBJ2-7,TRBV6-2/TRBV6-3,CASSYSRTGGNEQYF,TGTGCCAGCAGTTACTCGCGGACAGGGGGTAACGAGCAGTACTTC
NA,TRBD2,TRBJ2-7,TRBV4-2,CASSQLAGPTSYEQYF,TGTGCCAGCAGCCAACTAGCGGGGCCCACCTCCTACGAGCAGTACTTC
NA,NA,TRBJ1-5,TRBV19,CASSIAQYGNQPQHF,TGTGCCAGTAGTATCGCGCAATATGGCAATCAGCCCCAGCATTTT
NA,NA,TRBJ2-5,TRBV14,CASSWSTGQETQYF,TGTGCCAGCAGTTGGTCTACGGGCCAAGAGACCCAGTACTTC
NA,TRBD1,TRBJ1-4,TRBV9,CASSRDSTTNEKLFF,TGTGCCAGCAGCCGGGACAGCACAACTAATGAAAAACTGTTTTTT
once,NA,TRBJ1-5,TRBV19,CASSKQANQPQHF,TGTGCCAGTAGTAAGCAGGCGAATCAGCCCCAGCATTTT
NA,TRBD2,TRBJ2-5,TRBV3-1/TRBV3-2,CASSHSSGIGTETQYF,TGTGCCAGCAGCCACTCTAGCGGGATTGGTACAGAGACCCAGTACTTC
NA,NA,TRBJ2-1,TRBV4-3,CASSQDGEAFYNEQFF,TGCGCCAGCAGCCAAGACGGGGAGGCATTTTACAATGAGCAGTTCTTC
once,NA,TRBJ1-2,TRBV7-9,CASSESGFYGYTF,TGTGCCAGCAGCGAATCAGGGTTCTATGGCTACACCTTC
NA,TRBD2,TRBJ2-5,TRBV5-4,CASSLLKLAGVSETQYF,TGTGCCAGCAGCTTGTTAAAACTAGCGGGAGTTTCAGAGACCCAGTACTTC
NA,NA,TRBJ2-7,TRBV5-1,CASSGGTLTQEQYF,TGCGCCAGCAGCGGGGGGACCTTGACCCAGGAGCAGTACTTC
NA,NA,TRBJ2-5,TRBV9,CASSVAGQETQYF,TGTGCCAGCAGCGTAGCAGGCCAAGAGACCCAGTACTTC
once,NA,TRBJ2-1,TRBV5-1,CASSLGGGPYNEQFF,TGCGCCAGCAGCTTGGGTGGGGGCCCATACAATGAGCAGTTCTTC
NA,NA,TRBJ1-4,TRBV11-2,CASSLVNSGREKLFF,TGTGCCAGCAGCTTAGTGAACTCCGGCAGGGAAAAACTGTTTTTT
few,NA,TRBJ2-7,TRBV3-1/TRBV3-2,CASCPRGHHYEQYF,TGTGCCAGCTGCCCAAGGGGACACCACTACGAGCAGTACTTC
NA,NA,TRBJ2-3,TRBV6-5,CASSRVYFTDTQYF,TGTGCCAGCTCCAGGGTCTACTTCACAGATACGCAGTATTTT
NA,NA,TRBJ1-1,TRBV29-1,CSVEIQGSTEAFF,TGCAGCGTTGAGATCCAGGGATCCACTGAAGCTTTCTTT
NA,NA,TRBJ2-5,TRBV27,CASSFFAQYF,TGTGCCAGCAGCTTCTTTGCCCAGTACTTC
NA,TRBD1,TRBJ1-6,TRBV3-1/TRBV3-2,CASSQGGQGPSPLHF,TGTGCCAGCAGCCAAGGGGGACAGGGTCCTTCACCCCTCCACTTT
NA,TRBD1,TRBJ2-7,TRBV5-6,CASSNDRDHEQYF,TGTGCCAGCAGCAACGACAGGGACCATGAGCAGTACTTC
NA,NA,TRBJ1-6,TRBV28,CASSLLVQSNSPLHF,TGTGCCAGCAGTTTGCTGGTACAGAGTAATTCACCCCTCCACTTT
NA,NA,TRBJ1-1,TRBV5-1,CASSWTANTEAFF,TGCGCCAGCAGCTGGACAGCGAACACTGAAGCTTTCTTT
once,TRBD2,TRBJ2-1,TRBV28,CASGTSGTSRYNEQFF,TGTGCCAGTGGGACTAGCGGGACCTCCCGGTACAATGAGCAGTTCTTC
NA,TRBD2,TRBJ2-3,TRBV7-8,CASSLVASGGIYTQYF,TGTGCCAGCAGCTTAGTTGCTAGCGGGGGGATTTATACGCAGTATTTT
NA,NA,TRBJ1-3,TRBV19,CATQPIAGNTIYF,TGTGCCACCCAACCCATCGCGGGAAACACCATATATTTT
NA,NA,TRBJ1-6,TRBV4-1,CASGGVNNSPLHF,TGCGCCAGCGGGGGGGTAAATAATTCACCCCTCCACTTT
NA,TRBD2,TRBJ2-1,TRBV11-2,CASTPGLAGRNEQFF,TGTGCCAGCACCCCAGGCCTAGCGGGACGGAATGAGCAGTTCTTC
NA,TRBD2,TRBJ2-1,TRBV4-1,CASSPGTSSYNEQFF,TGCGCCAGCAGCCCGGGGACTAGCTCCTACAATGAGCAGTTCTTC
NA,NA,TRBJ2-7,TRBV7-9,CASSLAVGEQYF,TGTGCCAGCAGCCTCGCGGTAGGCGAGCAGTACTTC
NA,NA,TRBJ2-7,TRBV13,CASSLRGSFTYEQYF,TGTGCCAGCAGCTTACGAGGTAGTTTCACCTACGAGCAGTACTTC
once,NA,TRBJ1-2,TRBV6-5,CASSPRRGPSYGYTF,TGTGCCAGCAGTCCCCGGCGGGGTCCCTCCTATGGCTACACCTTC